A selection of T cell receptor beta chains follows, all from one sample in a study of cytomegalovirus exposure and HLA in healthy donors. The assay was immunoSEQ multiplex PCR, and TCRdb's table has in-frame clones only and misses some. The sample has under 200,000 clones, 70% to 85% seen once. Sequences were obtained from PBMCs. The receptors shown here come from a man aged 45-60 years in good health and CMV-seropositive. Each CDR3 is given with its conserved first and last residue. A D gene is named only where the DNA matches it firmly. Size values are once, few and many counts, or a class for expanded clones, and some rows have none.

j_call | cdr3_length | clone_size | v_call | d_call | cdr3_aa | cdr3_nt
TRBJ1-5 | 14 | - | TRBV2 | TRBD1 | CASSRGQENQPQHF | TGTGCCAGCAGCCGCGGACAGGAGAATCAGCCCCAGCATTTT
TRBJ2-2 | 16 | - | TRBV9 | TRBD2 | CASSVRLAGSTGELFF | TGTGCCAGCAGCGTCAGACTAGCGGGGAGCACCGGGGAGCTGTTTTTT
TRBJ1-1 | 12 | once | TRBV29-1 | - | CSVGAVNTEAFF | TGCAGCGTTGGCGCCGTGAACACTGAAGCTTTCTTT
TRBJ2-7 | 19 | - | TRBV7-9 | TRBD1 | CASSLEGGGQGARLNEQYF | TGTGCCAGCAGCTTAGAGGGCGGGGGACAGGGGGCGCGCTTGAACGAGCAGTACTTC
TRBJ2-5 | 15 | - | TRBV27 | TRBD2 | CASSLSGLAGETQYF | TGTGCCAGCAGTTTATCGGGACTAGCGGGGGAGACCCAGTACTTC
TRBJ1-4 | 14 | - | TRBV5-1 | - | CASRPDSNNEKLFF | TGCGCCAGCAGACCCGACAGCAACAATGAAAAACTGTTTTTT
TRBJ2-5 | 14 | - | TRBV5-5 | TRBD1 | CASSYGTEQETQYF | TGTGCCAGCAGCTATGGGACAGAGCAAGAGACCCAGTACTTC
TRBJ2-1 | 15 | - | TRBV4-1 | - | CASSPGTPGRNEQFF | TGCGCCAGCAGCCCCGGGACCCCAGGGAGGAATGAGCAGTTCTTC
TRBJ2-1 | 13 | once | TRBV7-9 | - | CASSLGQSNEQFF | TGTGCCAGCAGCTTAGGACAGTCCAATGAGCAGTTCTTC
TRBJ1-1 | 13 | medium-sized | TRBV5-1 | - | CASSLAGSTEAFF | TGCGCCAGCAGCTTAGCGGGCTCCACTGAAGCTTTCTTT
TRBJ2-3 | 15 | - | TRBV9 | - | CASSVMGHSTDTQYF | TGTGCCAGCAGCGTAATGGGACACAGCACAGATACGCAGTATTTT
TRBJ2-5 | 13 | - | TRBV7-9 | - | CASSTPYKETQYF | TGTGCCAGCAGCACCCCTTACAAAGAGACCCAGTACTTC
TRBJ1-5 | 16 | - | TRBV6-1 | TRBD1 | CASSDRGHSGGWPQHF | TGTGCCAGCAGTGACAGGGGGCACTCTGGGGGATGGCCCCAGCATTTT
TRBJ2-1 | 17 | - | TRBV9 | TRBD1 | CASSVWDSQNSYNEQFF | TGTGCCAGCAGCGTGTGGGACAGCCAGAACTCCTACAATGAGCAGTTCTTC
TRBJ2-1 | 12 | - | TRBV6-1 | TRBD2 | CASGGLDNEQFF | TGTGCCAGCGGAGGACTAGACAATGAGCAGTTCTTC
TRBJ1-2 | 14 | - | TRBV15 | - | CATSRYPGQDGYTF | TGTGCCACCAGCAGATATCCAGGCCAGGATGGCTACACCTTC
TRBJ2-1 | 12 | - | TRBV5-1 | - | CASSAPSNEQFF | TGCGCCAGCAGCGCTCCGAGCAATGAGCAGTTCTTC
TRBJ2-3 | 18 | once | TRBV19 | TRBD2 | CASTPSGLAGAITDTQYF | TGTGCCAGTACCCCTTCTGGACTAGCGGGGGCCATCACAGATACGCAGTATTTT
TRBJ2-3 | 14 | - | TRBV7-7 | - | CASSLGTGTDTQYF | TGTGCCAGCAGCCTCGGGACTGGCACAGATACGCAGTATTTT
TRBJ1-2 | 12 | - | TRBV29-1 | - | CSVDPGYYGYTF | TGCAGCGTTGATCCAGGGTACTATGGCTACACCTTC
TRBJ2-3 | 16 | few | TRBV18 | - | CASSLTPGRRTDTQYF | TGTGCCAGCTCACTTACCCCAGGGCGGAGAACAGATACGCAGTATTTT
TRBJ2-3 | 16 | - | TRBV29-1 | - | CSVDGGLGANTDTQYF | TGCAGCGTTGATGGGGGCTTAGGGGCCAACACAGATACGCAGTATTTT
TRBJ2-1 | 15 | - | TRBV11-2 | - | CASSLKALGANEQFF | TGTGCCAGCAGCTTAAAGGCGCTGGGGGCCAATGAGCAGTTCTTC
TRBJ1-1 | 11 | - | TRBV11-3 | - | CASSLGQYAFF | TGTGCCAGCAGCTTAGGGCAATACGCTTTCTTT
TRBJ2-1 | 12 | few | TRBV11-2 | - | CASSYRGNEQFF | TGTGCCAGCAGCTATCGGGGGAATGAGCAGTTCTTC
TRBJ1-1 | 13 | - | TRBV10-1 | - | CASKFAENTEAFF | TGCGCCAGCAAATTTGCGGAAAACACTGAAGCTTTCTTT
TRBJ2-3 | 14 | - | TRBV5-1 | - | CASSVGGLGDTQYF | TGCGCCAGCAGTGTGGGAGGACTGGGAGATACGCAGTATTTT
TRBJ1-6 | 16 | - | TRBV5-1 | - | CASSYSPSSYNSPLHF | TGCGCCAGCAGTTACTCCCCGAGCTCCTATAATTCACCCCTCCACTTT
TRBJ2-5 | 16 | - | TRBV5-6 | TRBD2 | CASSLGAGGPQETQYF | TGTGCCAGCAGCTTGGGTGCGGGGGGGCCCCAAGAGACCCAGTACTTC
TRBJ1-1 | 14 | - | TRBV27 | TRBD1 | CASSPPSTGGVAFF | TGTGCCAGCAGTCCCCCCTCAACAGGGGGGGTCGCTTTCTTT
TRBJ2-2 | 15 | - | TRBV5-1 | - | CASSLVPLNTGELFF | TGCGCCAGCAGCTTGGTTCCGTTAAACACCGGGGAGCTGTTTTTT
TRBJ1-1 | 14 | - | TRBV6-5 | TRBD1 | CASRPGTGHTEAFF | TGTGCCAGCAGACCCGGGACAGGGCACACTGAAGCTTTCTTT
TRBJ1-6 | 14 | - | TRBV2 | - | CASSEATDNSPLHF | TGTGCCAGCAGTGAAGCTACAGATAATTCACCCCTCCACTTT
TRBJ1-5 | 14 | - | TRBV10-2 | - | CASSESGEGQPQHF | TGCGCCAGCAGTGAGTCTGGGGAGGGTCAGCCCCAGCATTTT